The 6 T cell receptor beta chains listed next were all sequenced from one sample in a study of identical twins. Using its own MiXCR run on the 5' RACE reads, TCRdb lists one record per CDR3 protein. The sample lists approximately 530,000 distinct CDR3 sequences; about 20% were seen once. The same specimen was also included in a second study, on yellow fever vaccine responses in identical twins.

The sample comprised CD4+ T cells sorted from blood. The receptors were gathered from a woman younger than 35 in good health.

This clonotype was seen a few times. This rearrangement joins TRBV11-2 to TRBJ1-2; no firm D call. Germline CDR1 and CDR2: SGHAT and FQNNGV. V was pared by 2 bases and J by 4 bases, with 8 bases between. The CDR3 is 13 residues long. The CDR3 coding sequence is TGTGCCAGCAGCTTATCAGTTTCCTATGGCTACACCTTC. This gives the protein CASSLSVSYGYTF.

This clonotype came up a few times. This chain connects TRBV2 to TRBJ2-7; D gene ambiguous. Germline V gene lookup returns CDR1 SNHLY and CDR2 FYNNEI. CDR3 length equals 14 residues. V shed 3 bases and J shed 0 bases, with 9 bases lying between them. The CDR3 region has the DNA TGTGCCAGCAGTGAGGTGATTGGCTCCTACGAGCAGTACGTC. Encoded protein: CASSEVIGSYEQYV.

There are many counts of this clonotype. This chain joins TRBV29-1 and TRBJ2-2, with 8 bases fitting TRBD2. The trim removed 5 bases at V and 7 bases at J, leaving 9 bases unmatched. The germline CDR1 and CDR2 sequences are SQVTM and ANQGSEA. This CDR3 region has 14 residues. The CDR3 DNA is TGCAGCGTTACCCCGGGACTAGTAGGCGGGGAGCTGTTTTTT. Encoded protein: CSVTPGLVGGELFF.

This rearrangement joins TRBV5-1 to TRBJ2-3; 8 nucleotides match TRBD2. J lost 3 bases, V lost 0 bases, and 3 bases had no gene match. This CDR3 contains 15 residues. From germline, CDR1 is SGHRS and CDR2 YFSETQ. Here the CDR3 reads CASSLAGLETDTQYF. The CDR3 DNA sequence: TGCGCCAGCAGCTTGGCGGGACTAGAAACAGATACGCAGTATTTT.

The J gene is TRBJ2-1, the V gene TRBV20-1; a possible D gene is TRBD2 (6 bases). Germline values: CDR1 DFQATT, CDR2 SNEGSKA (reference sequence). V lost 6 bases to trimming and J lost 0 bases, with 24 bases between them. This CDR3 is built from 18 residues. This chain's CDR3 is CSAPPGLYLTSSYNEQFF. The CDR3 DNA sequence: TGCAGTGCACCCCCGGGACTGTACCTTACTAGCTCCTACAATGAGCAGTTCTTC.

This clonotype has a handful of counts. V gene TRBV3-1 combines with J gene TRBJ2-1; 12 bases agree with TRBD2. After removal of 4 bases from V and 7 bases from J, the junction contained 8 bases not matched to a gene. The CDR3 runs to 16 residues. The germline gives CDR1 LGHDT, CDR2 YNNKEL (reference sequence). CDR3: CASSPQRLAGGNEQFF. The CDR3 DNA follows: TGTGCCAGCAGCCCGCAGCGTCTAGCGGGGGGGAATGAGCAGTTCTTC.